By sample share, the clone carrying this TCR beta chain is medium-sized. Antigen unknown. Profiling relied on immunoSEQ multiplex PCR, and the TCRdb table lists in-frame clones only, not all of them. The sample has tens of thousands of clones; approximately 86% are singletons. Trimming shortened V by 4 bases and J by 7 bases, and 10 bases separated the two germline ends. Germline-derived CDR1 and CDR2 are MNHNY and SVGAGI (reference sequence). The CDR3 loop spans 12 amino acids. The source of the sample is a study of T cell responses to AZD1222 COVID-19 vaccine. Study conclusions and caveats: There were repertoire samples only from the period after the peak T cell response.

The specimen was peripheral blood, collected 28 days after the second AZD1222 dose. The chain carries TRBV6-6 and TRBJ1-2; a weak D match, TRBD1 (5 bases). The receptor comes from an adult who received the AZD1222 COVID-19 vaccine. The CDR3 nucleotides read TGTGCCAGCAGTTGGGAGGGGACTGGCTACACCTTC. Protein: CASSWEGTGYTF.